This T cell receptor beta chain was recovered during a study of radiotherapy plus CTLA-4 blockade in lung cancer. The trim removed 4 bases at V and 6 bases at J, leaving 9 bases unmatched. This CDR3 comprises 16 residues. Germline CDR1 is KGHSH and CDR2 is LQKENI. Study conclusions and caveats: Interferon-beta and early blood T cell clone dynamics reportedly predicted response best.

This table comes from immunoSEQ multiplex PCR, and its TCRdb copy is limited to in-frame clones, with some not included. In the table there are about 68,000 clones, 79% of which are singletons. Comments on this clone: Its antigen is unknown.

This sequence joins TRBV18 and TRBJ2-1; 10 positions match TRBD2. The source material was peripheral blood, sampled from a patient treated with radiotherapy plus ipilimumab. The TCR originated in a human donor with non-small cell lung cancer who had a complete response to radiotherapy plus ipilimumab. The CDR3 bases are TGTGCCAGCTCACTCTATAGCGGGAGGTCAGCCAATGAGCAGTTCTTC. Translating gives CASSLYSGRSANEQFF.